This T cell receptor beta chain was sequenced during a study of PD-1 blockade in classical Hodgkin lymphoma. As for the study in general: Intravenous delivery of nivolumab at 3 mg/kg to patients occurred every 2 weeks.

Points on this clone: Its antigen is still unknown.

TCRdb keeps only in-frame clones here, not all; method: immunoSEQ multiplex PCR. The sample yields over 9,000 clones, roughly 75% seen once. With no exception, relapse followed autologous stem cell transplantation in all patients, and brentuximab vedotin exposure varied. Germline V gene lookup returns CDR1 SGHVS and CDR2 FNYEAQ. Trimming removed 5 bases from V and 5 bases from J, with 4 bases in between. CDR3 size: 11 residues. Study results and caveats: Reports indicated that newly diagnosed patients had lower baseline TCR diversity than healthy donors did. Initiation of nivolumab under 1 year after ASCT led to exclusion of patients.

This material consisted of peripheral blood mononuclear cells (PBMCs), taken at baseline. This TCR came from a human donor with classical Hodgkin lymphoma. This chain connects TRBV7-6 to TRBJ2-1; D is undetermined. The DNA for the CDR3 is TGTGCCAGCAGCGCCCACAATGAGCAGTTCTTC. As protein: CASSAHNEQFF.